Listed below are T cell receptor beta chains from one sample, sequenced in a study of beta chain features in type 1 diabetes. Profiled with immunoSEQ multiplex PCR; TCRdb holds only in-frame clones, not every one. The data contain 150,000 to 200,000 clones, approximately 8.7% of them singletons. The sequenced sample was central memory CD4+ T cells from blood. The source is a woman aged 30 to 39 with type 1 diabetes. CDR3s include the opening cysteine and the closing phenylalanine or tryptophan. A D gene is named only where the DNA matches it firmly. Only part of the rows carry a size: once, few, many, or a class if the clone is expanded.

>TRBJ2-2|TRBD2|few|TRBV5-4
TGTGCCAGCAGCCTTCCGACTAGCGGGATTGGTGCCGGGGAGCTGTTTTTT
CASSLPTSGIGAGELFF
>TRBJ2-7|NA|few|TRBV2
TGTGCCAGCAGTGAAATCGGTGAGGGCGAGCAGTACTTC
CASSEIGEGEQYF
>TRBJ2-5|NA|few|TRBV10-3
TGTGCCTCTACCGGCGGGAACCAAGAGACCCAGTACTTC
CASTGGNQETQYF
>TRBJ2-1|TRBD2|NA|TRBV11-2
TGTGCCAGCAGCCGTAGTAGCGGGAGTAGTTTCTTC
CASSRSSGSSFF
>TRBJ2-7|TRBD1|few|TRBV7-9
TGTGCCAGCAGCCTTAGGACAGGGGGCTGGTACGAGCAGTACTTC
CASSLRTGGWYEQYF
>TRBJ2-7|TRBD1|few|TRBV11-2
TGTGCCATAGGACAGGGCTACGAGCAGTACTTC
CAIGQGYEQYF
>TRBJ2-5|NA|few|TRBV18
TGTGCCAGCTCACCGGCCTTCGCGGGCGCACTGGGGACCCAGTACTTC
CASSPAFAGALGTQYF
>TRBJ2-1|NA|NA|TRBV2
TGTGCCAGCACACTCCACAATGAGCAGTTCTTC
CASTLHNEQFF
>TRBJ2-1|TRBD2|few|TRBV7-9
TGTGCCAGCAGCAGGGGACTAGCGGGAGGCTCGGTTAGTGAGCAGTTCTTC
CASSRGLAGGSVSEQFF
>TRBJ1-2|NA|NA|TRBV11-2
TGTGCCAGCAGCTTAAATGTTAACAGGGTGTATGGCTACACCTTC
CASSLNVNRVYGYTF
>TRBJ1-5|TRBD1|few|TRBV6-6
TGTGCCAGCAGTTACGTCGCAGGGGGTAGCAATCAGCCCCAGCATTTT
CASSYVAGGSNQPQHF
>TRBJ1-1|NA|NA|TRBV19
TGTGCCAGTAGAGCCGGTGGAAGGGGCACTGAAGCTTTCTTT
CASRAGGRGTEAFF
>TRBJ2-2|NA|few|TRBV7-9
TGTGCCAGCACCCGCGACAGGAACACCGGGGAGCTGTTTTTT
CASTRDRNTGELFF
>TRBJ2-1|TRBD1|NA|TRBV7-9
TGTGCCAGCAGGCCGGGACAGGGGCTAGGTGAGCAGTTCTTC
CASRPGQGLGEQFF
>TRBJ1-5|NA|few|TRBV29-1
TGCAGCGTTTCAATGGGAGGTGATCAGCCCCAGCATTTT
CSVSMGGDQPQHF
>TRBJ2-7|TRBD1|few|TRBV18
TGTGCCAGCTCCCGGGACAGGGGCACCTACGAGCAGTACTTC
CASSRDRGTYEQYF
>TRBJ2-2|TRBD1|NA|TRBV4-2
TGTGCCAGCAGCCTCCAGGGCAGGGGGCGAACCGGGGAGCTGTTTTTT
CASSLQGRGRTGELFF
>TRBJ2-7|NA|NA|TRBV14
TGTGCCAGCAGCCCGGGTTTTATCTCCTACGAGCAGTACTTC
CASSPGFISYEQYF
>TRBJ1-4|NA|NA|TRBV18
TGTGCCAGCTCACGGTCGGCGGATGAAAAACTGTTTTTT
CASSRSADEKLFF
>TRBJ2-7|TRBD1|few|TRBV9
TGTGCCAGCAGCATCATGGACAGGGGAGACGACGAGCAGTACTTC
CASSIMDRGDDEQYF
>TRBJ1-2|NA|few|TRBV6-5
TGTGCCAGCGCAACAGGATACGGCTACACCTTC
CASATGYGYTF
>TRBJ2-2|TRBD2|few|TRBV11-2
TGTGCCAGCAGCGCAGGTGGACTAGCGGGAGGTACCGGGGAGCTGTTTTTT
CASSAGGLAGGTGELFF
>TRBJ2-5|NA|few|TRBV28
TGTGCCAGCAGTTCCCCTACAGGGACAAGGCTAGGAGAGACCCAGTACTTC
CASSSPTGTRLGETQYF
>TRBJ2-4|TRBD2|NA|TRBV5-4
TGTGCCAGCAGCTTAGGGGCTTCCCTTAGCGGGAGGAACATTCAGTACTTC
CASSLGASLSGRNIQYF
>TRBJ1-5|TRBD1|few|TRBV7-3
TGTGCCAGCAGCTTAACGGTCCCGGGACAGCTCACCCAGCCCCAGCATTTT
CASSLTVPGQLTQPQHF
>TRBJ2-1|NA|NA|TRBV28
TGTGCCAGCAGTTTGGTGCAGGACAATGAGCAGTTCTTC
CASSLVQDNEQFF
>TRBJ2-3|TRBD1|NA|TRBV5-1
TGCGCCAGCAGCATAGGACAGGGAGAGTCAGATACGCAGTATTTT
CASSIGQGESDTQYF
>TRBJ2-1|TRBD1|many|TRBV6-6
TGTGCCAGCAGTTACCCGCAAAGGACAGGGACGGAGCAGTTCTTC
CASSYPQRTGTEQFF
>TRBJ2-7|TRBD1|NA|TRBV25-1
TGTGCCAGCAGTGAGACAGGGGCAACTTACGAGCAGTACTTC
CASSETGATYEQYF
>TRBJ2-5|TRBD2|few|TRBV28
TGTGCCAGCAGAGTCGGGACTAGCGGAGAGTGGGAGACCCAGTACTTC
CASRVGTSGEWETQYF
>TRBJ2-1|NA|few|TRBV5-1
TGCGCCAGCAGCTTGGAATCGCGGGGCTCCTACAATGAGCAGTTCTTC
CASSLESRGSYNEQFF
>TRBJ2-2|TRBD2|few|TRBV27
TGTGCCAGCAGTTCCCCGTGGAGCGGGGAGGAGCTGTTTTTT
CASSSPWSGEELFF
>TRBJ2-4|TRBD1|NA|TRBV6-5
TGTGCCAGCAGTGTCCCGGGACAGGCGGGCATTCAGTACTTC
CASSVPGQAGIQYF
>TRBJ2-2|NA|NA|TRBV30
TGTGCCTGGATCGTCGAGGCGAACACCGGGGAGCTGTTTTTT
CAWIVEANTGELFF
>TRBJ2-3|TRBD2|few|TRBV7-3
TGTGCCAGCAGTCAAACTAGCGGGGTTCAAGATACGCAGTATTTT
CASSQTSGVQDTQYF
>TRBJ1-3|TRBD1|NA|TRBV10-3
TGTGCCACACAGGGGAACCTTTTCTCTGGAAACACCATATATTTT
CATQGNLFSGNTIYF
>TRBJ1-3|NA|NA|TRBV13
TGTGCCAGCAGCCCCCGGTTTGGAGGTGGAAACACCATATATTTT
CASSPRFGGGNTIYF
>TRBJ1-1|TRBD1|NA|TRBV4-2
TGTGCCAGCATGGGACAGGGCGAAGGAGCTTTCTTT
CASMGQGEGAFF
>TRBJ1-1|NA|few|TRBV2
TGTGCCAGCAGTTTTATGAACACTGAAGCTTTCTTT
CASSFMNTEAFF
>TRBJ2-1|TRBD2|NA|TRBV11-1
TGTGCCAGCAGGTCCCGGGCTAGCGGCAGCTCCTACAATGAGCAGTTCTTC
CASRSRASGSSYNEQFF
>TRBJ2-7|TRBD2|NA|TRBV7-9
TGTGCCAGCAGCTATACTAGCGGGAGTTCAGAGCAGTACTTC
CASSYTSGSSEQYF
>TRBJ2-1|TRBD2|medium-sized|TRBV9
TGTGCCAGCAGCGTAGGGACTAGCGGGAATGAGCAGTTCTTC
CASSVGTSGNEQFF
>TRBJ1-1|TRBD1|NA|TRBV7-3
TGTGCCAGCAGCCAAGGACAGGCCGGGACTGAAGCTTTCTTT
CASSQGQAGTEAFF
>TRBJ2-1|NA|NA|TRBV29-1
TGCAGCGTTGAATATTTAGCCGCGAGCTCCTACAATGAGCAGTTCTTC
CSVEYLAASSYNEQFF
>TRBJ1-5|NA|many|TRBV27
TGTGCCACAGGGTTTGGCAATCAGCCCCAGCATTTT
CATGFGNQPQHF
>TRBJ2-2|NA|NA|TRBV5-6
TGTGCCAGCAGCTTGCTAGTCTCTCGAGGCGGGGAGCTGTTTTTT
CASSLLVSRGGELFF
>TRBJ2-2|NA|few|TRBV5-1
TGCGCCAGCAGCTTGGCCGCACAGCACACCGGGGAGCTGTTTTTT
CASSLAAQHTGELFF
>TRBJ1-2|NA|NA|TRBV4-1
TGCGCCAGCAGCCCCAGGGAGGACTATGGCTACACCTTC
CASSPREDYGYTF
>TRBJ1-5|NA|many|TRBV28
TGTGCCAGCATCGAGAGTGGGGCAGGATTTAGCAATCAGCCCCAGCATTTT
CASIESGAGFSNQPQHF
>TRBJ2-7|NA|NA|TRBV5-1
TGCGCCAGCAGCCAGGGACATAGCTCCTACGAGCAGTACTTC
CASSQGHSSYEQYF
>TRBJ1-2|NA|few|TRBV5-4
TGTGCCAGCAGCTTGGAGCCTAGCTATGGCTACACCTTC
CASSLEPSYGYTF
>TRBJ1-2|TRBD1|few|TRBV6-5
TGTGCCAGCAGTTATGGACAGGGGGCTAACTATGGCTACACCTTC
CASSYGQGANYGYTF
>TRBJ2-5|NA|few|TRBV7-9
TGTGCCAGCAGGCCGGGGACAACCCAAGAGACCCAGTACTTC
CASRPGTTQETQYF
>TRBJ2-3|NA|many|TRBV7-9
TGTGCCAGCAGCCCTCGCGGACAGAGCACAGATACGCAGTATTTT
CASSPRGQSTDTQYF
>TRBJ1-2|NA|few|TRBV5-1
TGCGCCAGCAGCCCACAGGAGTACTATGGCTACACCTTC
CASSPQEYYGYTF
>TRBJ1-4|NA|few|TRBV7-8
TGTGCCAGCAGCCCTTACAGGGCTGCAACTAATGAAAAACTGTTTTTT
CASSPYRAATNEKLFF
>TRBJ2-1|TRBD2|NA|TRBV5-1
TGCGCCAGCAGCTTGGGTACTAGCGGGCCACTTAATGAGCAGTTCTTC
CASSLGTSGPLNEQFF
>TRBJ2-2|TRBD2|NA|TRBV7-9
TGTGCCACCCTAAGAAGACTAGCGGGGTTCACCGGGGAGCTGTTTTTT
CATLRRLAGFTGELFF
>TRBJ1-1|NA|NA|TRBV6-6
TGTGCCAGCAGATTAGAAGAAGCTTTCTTT
CASRLEEAFF
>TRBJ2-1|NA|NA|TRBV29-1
TGCAGCTTCGATAAACTTCGTTCCTACAATGAGCAGTTCTTC
CSFDKLRSYNEQFF